In this sample, the clone carrying this TCR beta chain turned up many times. Antigen: not known. From 15-18 subjects, each sequencing run yielded over 170 million TCR-beta sequences. One entry per CDR3 protein, called by TCRdb with MiXCR from the 5' RACE reads. This repertoire shows tens of thousands of distinct CDR3 sequences, roughly 13% found once; its top ten account for less than 6%. The data derive from a study of neurological immune-mediated disorders. General observations from the study: No CDR3 amino acid sequences recurred among expanded clones across subjects, suggesting private repertoires in all groups.

Time point of the sample: technical triplicate 1. Each sorted-subset library came from approximately 940,000 CD4+ or CD8+ T cells. Material: CD4+ T cells from blood. The sequence came from a female donor with HTLV-1-associated myelopathy (HAM/TSP).

The CDR3 nucleotides are TGTGCCAGCAGCTTAGGTGTATCCCGGCGGGGTAGCTACACCTTC. This gives the protein CASSLGVSRRGSYTF. The rearrangement uses TRBV7-2 and TRBJ1-2; D remains ambiguous. Germline V lookup: CDR1 SGHTA, CDR2 FQGNSA. The CDR3 totals 15 residues. V was shortened by 1 base and J by 9 bases, with 18 bases between the two germline ends.